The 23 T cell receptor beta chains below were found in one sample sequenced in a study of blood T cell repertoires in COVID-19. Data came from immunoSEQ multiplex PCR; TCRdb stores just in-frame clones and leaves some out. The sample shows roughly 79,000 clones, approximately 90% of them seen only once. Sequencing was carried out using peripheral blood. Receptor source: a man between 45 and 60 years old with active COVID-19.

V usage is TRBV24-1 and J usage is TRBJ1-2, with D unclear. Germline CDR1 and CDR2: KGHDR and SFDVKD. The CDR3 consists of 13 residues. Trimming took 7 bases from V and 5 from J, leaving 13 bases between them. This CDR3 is CATSIGSNYGYTF. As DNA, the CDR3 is TGTGCCACCAGCATCGGGAGTAATTATGGCTACACCTTC.

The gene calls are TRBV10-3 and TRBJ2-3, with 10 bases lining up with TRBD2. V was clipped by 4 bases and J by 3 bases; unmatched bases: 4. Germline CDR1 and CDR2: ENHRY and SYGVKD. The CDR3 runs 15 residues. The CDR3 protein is CAISGASGGTDTQYF. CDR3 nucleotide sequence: TGTGCCATCAGTGGGGCTAGCGGGGGAACAGATACGCAGTATTTT.

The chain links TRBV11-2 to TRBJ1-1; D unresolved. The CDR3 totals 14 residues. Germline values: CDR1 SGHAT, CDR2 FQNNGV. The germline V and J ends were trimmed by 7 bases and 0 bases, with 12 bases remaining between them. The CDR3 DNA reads TGTGCCAGCAAAAGCTCGTCACTGAACACTGAAGCTTTCTTT. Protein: CASKSSSLNTEAFF.

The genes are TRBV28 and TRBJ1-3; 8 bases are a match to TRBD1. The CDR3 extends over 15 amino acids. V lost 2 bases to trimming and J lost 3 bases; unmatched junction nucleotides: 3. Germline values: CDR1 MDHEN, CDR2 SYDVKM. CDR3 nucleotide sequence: TGTGCCAGCAGTTTACAGGGGGCCGGTGGAAACACCATATATTTT. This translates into CASSLQGAGGNTIYF.

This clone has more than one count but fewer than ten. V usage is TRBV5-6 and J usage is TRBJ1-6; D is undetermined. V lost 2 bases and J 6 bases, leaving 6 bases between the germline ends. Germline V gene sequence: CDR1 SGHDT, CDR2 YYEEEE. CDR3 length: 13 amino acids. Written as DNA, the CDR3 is TGTGCCAGCAGCTTTAGCGGTAATTCACCCCTCCACTTT. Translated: CASSFSGNSPLHF.

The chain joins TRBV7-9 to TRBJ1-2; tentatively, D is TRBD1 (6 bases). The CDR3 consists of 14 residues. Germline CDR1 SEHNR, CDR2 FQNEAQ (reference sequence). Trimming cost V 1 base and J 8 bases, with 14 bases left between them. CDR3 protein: CASSLEGGFRGYTF. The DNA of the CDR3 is TGTGCCAGCAGCTTAGAAGGGGGTTTTAGAGGCTACACCTTC.

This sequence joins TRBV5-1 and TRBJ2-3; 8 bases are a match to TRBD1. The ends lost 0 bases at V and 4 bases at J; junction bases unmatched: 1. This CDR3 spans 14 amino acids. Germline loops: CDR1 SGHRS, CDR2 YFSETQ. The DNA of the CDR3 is TGCGCCAGCAGCTTGGTGACAGGGGCAGATACGCAGTATTTT. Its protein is CASSLVTGADTQYF. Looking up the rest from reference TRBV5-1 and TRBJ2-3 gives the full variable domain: KAGVTQTPRYLIKTRGQQVTLSCSPISGHRSVSWYQQTPGQGLQFLFEYFSETQRNKGNFPGRFSGRQFSNSRSEMNVSTLELGDSALYLCASSLVTGADTQYFGPGTRLTVL.

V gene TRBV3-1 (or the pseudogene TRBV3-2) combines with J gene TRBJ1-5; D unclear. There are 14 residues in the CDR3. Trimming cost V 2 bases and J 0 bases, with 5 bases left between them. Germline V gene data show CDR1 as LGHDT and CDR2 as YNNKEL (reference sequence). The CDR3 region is CASSQFGSNQPQHF. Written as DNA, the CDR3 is TGTGCCAGCAGCCAATTCGGTAGCAATCAGCCCCAGCATTTT.

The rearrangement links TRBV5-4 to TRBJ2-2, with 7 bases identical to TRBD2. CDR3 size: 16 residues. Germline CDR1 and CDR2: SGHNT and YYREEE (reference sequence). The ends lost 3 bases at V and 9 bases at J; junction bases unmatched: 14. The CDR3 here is CASSSKAGEGRRELFF. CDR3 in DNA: TGTGCCAGCAGCTCGAAGGCGGGAGAGGGTAGAAGGGAGCTGTTTTTT.

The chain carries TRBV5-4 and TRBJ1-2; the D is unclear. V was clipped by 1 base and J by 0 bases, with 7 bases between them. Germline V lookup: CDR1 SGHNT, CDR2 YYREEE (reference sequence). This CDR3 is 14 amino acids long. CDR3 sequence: CASSLSTANYGYTF. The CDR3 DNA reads TGTGCCAGCAGCTTGAGCACAGCTAACTATGGCTACACCTTC.

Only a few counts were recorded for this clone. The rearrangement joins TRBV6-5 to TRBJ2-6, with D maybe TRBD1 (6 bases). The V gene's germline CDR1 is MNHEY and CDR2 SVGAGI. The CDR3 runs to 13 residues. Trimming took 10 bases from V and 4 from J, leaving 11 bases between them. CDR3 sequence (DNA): TGTGCCACCAGGGGCTCCGGGGCCAACGTCCTGACTTTC. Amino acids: CATRGSGANVLTF.

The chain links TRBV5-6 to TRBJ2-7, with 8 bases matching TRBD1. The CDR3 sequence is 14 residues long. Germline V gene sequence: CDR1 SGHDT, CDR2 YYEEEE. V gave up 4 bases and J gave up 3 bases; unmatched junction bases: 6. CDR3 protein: CASSGGQAHYEQYF. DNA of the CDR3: TGTGCCAGCAGCGGGGGACAGGCCCACTACGAGCAGTACTTC.

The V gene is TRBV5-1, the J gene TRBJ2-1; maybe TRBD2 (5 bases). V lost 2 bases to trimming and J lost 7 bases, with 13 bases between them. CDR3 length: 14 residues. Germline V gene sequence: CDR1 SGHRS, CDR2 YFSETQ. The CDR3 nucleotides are TGCGCCAGCAGCTTCGGGTCAGGCGGGAATGAGCAGTTCTTC. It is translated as CASSFGSGGNEQFF.

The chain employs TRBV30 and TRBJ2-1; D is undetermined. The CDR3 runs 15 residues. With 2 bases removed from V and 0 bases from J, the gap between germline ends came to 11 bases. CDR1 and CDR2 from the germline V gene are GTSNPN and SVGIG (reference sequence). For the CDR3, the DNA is TGTGCCTGGAGTAACAGCAAAGACTCCTACAATGAGCAGTTCTTC. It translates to CAWSNSKDSYNEQFF.

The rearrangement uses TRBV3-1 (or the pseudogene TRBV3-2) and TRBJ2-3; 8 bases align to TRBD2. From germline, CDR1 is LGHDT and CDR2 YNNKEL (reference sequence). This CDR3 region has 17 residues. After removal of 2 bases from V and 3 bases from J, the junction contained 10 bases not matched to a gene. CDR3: CASSQREGTRETDTQYF. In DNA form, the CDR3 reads TGTGCCAGCAGCCAACGAGAAGGGACTAGGGAGACAGATACGCAGTATTTT.

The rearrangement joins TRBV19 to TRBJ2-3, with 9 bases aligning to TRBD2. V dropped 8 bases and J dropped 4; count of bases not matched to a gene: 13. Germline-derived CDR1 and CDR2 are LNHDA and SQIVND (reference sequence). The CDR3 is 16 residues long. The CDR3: CASALGVRGGADTQYF. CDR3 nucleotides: TGTGCCAGTGCCCTAGGCGTGCGGGGGGGTGCAGATACGCAGTATTTT.

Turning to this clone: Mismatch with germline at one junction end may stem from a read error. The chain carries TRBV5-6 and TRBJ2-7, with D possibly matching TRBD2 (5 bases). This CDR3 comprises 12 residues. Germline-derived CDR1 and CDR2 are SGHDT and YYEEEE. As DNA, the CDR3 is TGTGCCAGCAGCCGCCCCGAGGGCAGGTGGGATTTC. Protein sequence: CASSRPEGRWDF.

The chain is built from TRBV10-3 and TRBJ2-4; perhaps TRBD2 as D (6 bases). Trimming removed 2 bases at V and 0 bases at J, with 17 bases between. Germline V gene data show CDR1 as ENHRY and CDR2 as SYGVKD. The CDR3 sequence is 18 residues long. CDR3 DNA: TGTGCCATCAGTGAGGGCGGGACTCTAGCAGAAGCCAAAAACATTCAGTACTTC. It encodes CAISEGGTLAEAKNIQYF.

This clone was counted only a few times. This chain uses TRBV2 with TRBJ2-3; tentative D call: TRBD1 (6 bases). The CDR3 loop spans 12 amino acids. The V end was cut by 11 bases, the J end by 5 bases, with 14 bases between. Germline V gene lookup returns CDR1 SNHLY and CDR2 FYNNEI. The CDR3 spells CAGSLGGDTQYF. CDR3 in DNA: TGTGCCGGGAGCTTAGGGGGAGATACGCAGTATTTT. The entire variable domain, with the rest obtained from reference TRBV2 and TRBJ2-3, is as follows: EPEVTQTPSHQVTQMGQEVILRCVPISNHLYFYWYRQILGQKVEFLVSFYNNEISEKSEIFDDQFSVERPDGSNFTLKIRSTKLEDSAMYFCAGSLGGDTQYFGPGTRLTVL.

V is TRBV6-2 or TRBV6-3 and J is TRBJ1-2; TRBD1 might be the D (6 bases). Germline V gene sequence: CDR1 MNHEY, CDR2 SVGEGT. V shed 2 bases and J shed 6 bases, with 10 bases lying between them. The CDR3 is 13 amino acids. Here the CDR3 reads CASSYLKGDGYTF. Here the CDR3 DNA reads TGTGCCAGCAGTTACCTGAAGGGGGATGGCTACACCTTC.

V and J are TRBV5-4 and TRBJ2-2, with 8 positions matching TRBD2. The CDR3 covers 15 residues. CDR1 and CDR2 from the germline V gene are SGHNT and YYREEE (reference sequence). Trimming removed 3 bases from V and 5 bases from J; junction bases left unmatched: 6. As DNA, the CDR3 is TGTGCCAGCAGCTCCTGGACTAGCACAACCGGGGAGCTGTTTTTT. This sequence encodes CASSSWTSTTGELFF.

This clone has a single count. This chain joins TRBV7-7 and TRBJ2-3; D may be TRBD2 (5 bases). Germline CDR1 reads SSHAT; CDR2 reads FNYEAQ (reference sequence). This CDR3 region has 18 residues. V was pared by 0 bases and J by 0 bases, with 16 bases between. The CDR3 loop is CASSLARAGGKSTDTQYF. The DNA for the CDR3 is TGTGCCAGCAGCTTAGCGCGTGCGGGCGGCAAGAGCACAGATACGCAGTATTTT.

The CDR3 is CATRGKNEKLFF. For the CDR3, the DNA is TGTGCCACCCGGGGGAAGAATGAAAAACTGTTTTTT. The rearrangement links TRBV6-6 to TRBJ1-4; weak D call: TRBD1 (5 bases). There are 12 residues in the CDR3. V shed 10 bases and J shed 5 bases, with 11 bases lying between them. Germline-derived CDR1 and CDR2 are MNHNY and SVGAGI (reference sequence).